The next 28 T cell receptor beta chains were all read from a single sample in a study of OX40 agonist ivuxolimab in advanced cancers. Generated by immunoSEQ multiplex PCR, the TCRdb table keeps only in-frame clones and is missing some. The table has under 85,000 clones, 80% to 85% seen once. Specimen: CD4+ or CD8+ T cells sorted from blood, collected in a trial of the OX40 agonist ivuxolimab. The receptor source for this set is an adult with an advanced solid tumor such as melanoma, head and neck, liver or kidney cancer.

The chain joins TRBV9 to TRBJ1-2, with D perhaps matching TRBD1 (6 bases). CDR1 and CDR2 (germline): SGDLS, YYNGEE. This CDR3 has 16 residues. V lost 0 bases and J lost 1, with 13 bases in between. The CDR3 spells CASSVARDIDNYGYTF. In DNA, the CDR3 is TGTGCCAGCAGCGTAGCCCGGGACATAGATAACTATGGCTACACCTTC.

The J gene is TRBJ1-2, the V gene TRBV7-2, with D uncertain. The CDR3 totals 12 residues. The germline gives CDR1 SGHTA, CDR2 FQGNSA. The V and J ends lost 5 bases and 4 bases respectively, with 8 bases between them. The CDR3 DNA reads TGTGCCAGCAGCAACCGGGCCTATGGCTACACCTTC. It is translated as CASSNRAYGYTF.

The chain joins TRBV19 to TRBJ2-7; D gene uncertain. Germline CDR1 reads LNHDA; CDR2 reads SQIVND (reference sequence). The CDR3 contains 15 residues. V was pared by 1 base and J by 2 bases, with 12 bases between. In nucleotides, the CDR3 is TGTGCCAGTAGTATAGCAGCTATCCCCACCTACGAGCAGTACTTC. Protein sequence: CASSIAAIPTYEQYF.

The genes are TRBV15 and TRBJ1-2; the D gene is possibly TRBD1 (5 bases). V was cut by 3 bases and J by 0 bases, with 14 bases left in between. Germline CDR1 is LNHNV and CDR2 is YYDKDF (reference sequence). This CDR3 has 16 residues. CDR3 residues: CATSSEWTPSNYGYTF. For the CDR3, the DNA is TGTGCCACCAGCAGCGAATGGACACCGTCTAACTATGGCTACACCTTC. The variable domain in full, completed from reference TRBV15 and TRBJ1-2, reads DAMVIQNPRYQVTQFGKPVTLSCSQTLNHNVMYWYQQKSSQAPKLLFHYYDKDFNNEADTPDNFQSRRPNTSFCFLDIRSPGLGDTAMYLCATSSEWTPSNYGYTFGSGTRLTVV.

This clone was seen only a few times. Other nucleotide sequences from this sample produce the same CDR3. The gene calls are TRBV4-3 and TRBJ1-1, with D possibly matching TRBD1 (5 bases). This CDR3 has 14 residues. Trimming took off 0 bases at V and 5 bases at J, with 10 bases between the two ends. Germline V gives CDR1 LGHNA, CDR2 YSLEER. CDR3 residues: CASSQDLRGTEAFF. CDR3 nucleotides: TGCGCCAGCAGCCAAGATCTAAGGGGAACTGAAGCTTTCTTT.

The CDR3 spells CASSQGTSGGDEQFF. CDR3 in DNA: TGTGCCAGCAGCCAAGGGACTAGCGGGGGGGACGAGCAGTTCTTC. This chain links TRBV13 with TRBJ2-1; 16 bases align to TRBD2. Germline CDR1 and CDR2: PRHDT and FYEKMQ (reference sequence). CDR3 size: 15 residues. Trimming at V came to 5 bases and at J to 10 bases, leaving 5 bases not matched to a gene.

CDR3 DNA sequence: TGTGCCAGCTCACCACCGTATGGGAGAGAGACCCAGTACTTC. Residues: CASSPPYGRETQYF. The V gene is TRBV18, the J gene TRBJ2-5; TRBD2 is a possible D gene (5 bases). Germline V gene data show CDR1 as KGHSH and CDR2 as LQKENI. This CDR3 is 14 amino acids long. Deletions cut 0 bases from V and 4 bases from J, with 9 bases between.

The genes are TRBV11-2 and TRBJ1-3, with a tentative D call TRBD1 (5 bases). The germline V gene encodes CDR1 SGHAT and CDR2 FQNNGV. V lost 4 bases to trimming and J lost 4 bases, with 11 bases between them. The CDR3 loop spans 14 amino acids. The CDR3 sequence is CASSSWGAGNTIYF. CDR3 DNA: TGTGCCAGCAGCTCCTGGGGCGCCGGAAACACCATATATTTT.

V gene TRBV5-4 combines with J gene TRBJ1-6; weak D call: TRBD1 (5 bases). This CDR3 has 14 amino acids. The germline gives CDR1 SGHNT, CDR2 YYREEE (reference sequence). Trimming removed 5 bases from V and 8 bases from J, with 14 bases in between. The DNA of the CDR3 is TGTGCCAGCAGTCTCGACAGAACACATTCACCCCTCCACTTT. As protein: CASSLDRTHSPLHF.

This CDR3 reads CASSLESDRNYGYTF. DNA of the CDR3: TGTGCCAGCAGCTTGGAATCGGACAGAAACTATGGCTACACCTTC. The V and J genes are TRBV11-3 and TRBJ1-2, with D tentatively TRBD1 (6 bases). V was shortened by 3 bases and J by 2 bases, with 13 bases between the two germline ends. The length of the CDR3 is 15 residues. Germline V gene data show CDR1 as SGHNT and CDR2 as YENEEA.

The gene calls are TRBV28 and TRBJ2-6, with 7 bases identical to TRBD1. Germline assignment: CDR1 MDHEN and CDR2 SYDVKM. The CDR3 is 16 amino acids. With 8 bases clipped from V and 0 bases from J, the junction kept 7 bases outside the gene matches. CDR3 nucleotide sequence: TGTGCCAGCCGGGACAGTACACTCTCTGGGGCCAACGTCCTGACTTTC. It is translated as CASRDSTLSGANVLTF.

The rearrangement uses TRBV9 and TRBJ2-1; D perhaps matches TRBD2 (5 bases). V dropped 3 bases and J dropped 8 bases, with 18 bases sitting between them. Germline V CDR1 and CDR2: SGDLS, YYNGEE. The CDR3 is made up of 15 amino acids. CDR3 in amino acids: CASSANGRNGDEQFF. CDR3 in DNA: TGTGCCAGCAGCGCAAACGGACGCAACGGGGATGAGCAGTTCTTC.

This clone occurred a few times. The CDR3 region is CASSPGTARGEQYF. The CDR3 bases are TGTGCCAGCAGCCCCGGGACTGCCCGGGGGGAGCAGTACTTC. This chain links TRBV5-6 with TRBJ2-7, with D perhaps matching TRBD2 (6 bases). Trimming pared 4 bases from V and 7 bases from J, leaving 18 bases between. This CDR3 comprises 14 residues. Germline values: CDR1 SGHDT, CDR2 YYEEEE. Supplemented by reference TRBV5-6 and TRBJ2-7, the full variable domain reads DAGVTQSPTHLIKTRGQQVTLRCSPKSGHDTVSWYQQALGQGPQFIFQYYEEEERQRGNFPDRFSGHQFPNYSSELNVNALLLGDSALYLCASSPGTARGEQYFGPGTRLTVT.

This CDR3 reads CASSGTRGYTF. In DNA form, the CDR3 reads TGTGCCAGTAGTGGGACTCGTGGCTACACCTTC. The V and J genes are TRBV19 and TRBJ1-2, with D perhaps TRBD1 (5 bases). This CDR3 comprises 11 residues. V lost 5 bases and J 7 bases, leaving 8 bases between the germline ends. Germline-derived CDR1 and CDR2 are LNHDA and SQIVND (reference sequence).

The chain recombines TRBV18 with TRBJ2-3, with TRBD1 matching over 9 bases. J gave up 8 bases and V 2 bases, and 11 bases lay outside the gene matches. From germline, CDR1 is KGHSH and CDR2 LQKENI. The CDR3 consists of 16 residues. The CDR3 sequence is CASSPSVRTGVVTQYF. CDR3 DNA: TGTGCCAGCTCACCAAGCGTCAGGACAGGGGTGGTTACGCAGTATTTT.

The chain links TRBV6-1 to TRBJ1-6, with D uncertain. The CDR3 has 15 amino acids. The V end lost 7 bases, the J end lost 1 base, and 11 bases lay between the germline ends. Germline V gives CDR1 MNHNS, CDR2 SASEGT. The CDR3 DNA reads TGTGCCAGCAATCCGAAGAGATCCTATAATTCACCCCTCCACTTT. It codes for CASNPKRSYNSPLHF.

The chain carries TRBV5-7 and TRBJ1-2; TRBD1 is a possible D gene (5 bases). TRBV5-7 is treated as an ORF (open reading frame) with a function not yet certain. Trimming removed 6 bases from V and 5 bases from J, with 32 bases in between. The CDR3 runs to 19 residues. The CDR3 region has the DNA TGTGCCAGCAACACTTCGATCCCCCCCTGGCGGCAAAGGGGTTATGGCTACACCTTC. The encoded protein is CASNTSIPPWRQRGYGYTF.

The chain joins TRBV5-6 to TRBJ2-2, with 15 positions matching TRBD2. J gave up 0 bases and V 2 bases, and 5 bases lay outside the gene matches. CDR1 and CDR2 from the germline V gene are SGHDT and YYEEEE. The CDR3 runs to 19 residues. The CDR3 loop is CASSFQGLAGGTNTGELFF. The CDR3 DNA reads as TGTGCCAGCAGCTTCCAGGGACTAGCGGGAGGCACGAACACCGGGGAGCTGTTTTTT.

DNA for the CDR3: TGTGCCAGCAGCTTTGCTAGCGGGTCATACCAAGAGACCCAGTACTTC. Translating gives CASSFASGSYQETQYF. V usage is TRBV7-9 and J usage is TRBJ2-5, with TRBD2 matching 8 bases. J lost 0 bases, V lost 3 bases, and 6 bases had no gene match. Per the germline V gene, CDR1 is SEHNR and CDR2 is FQNEAQ (reference sequence). The CDR3 spans 16 residues.

On this clone itself: The sample has other DNA sequences that encode this CDR3 too. In nucleotides, the CDR3 is TGTGCCAGCAGACAGGGCAACACTGAAGCTTTCTTT. It codes for CASRQGNTEAFF. J is TRBJ1-1 and V is TRBV2; tentative D call: TRBD1 (6 bases). Germline CDR1 reads SNHLY; CDR2 reads FYNNEI. V was clipped by 6 bases and J by 2 bases, with 7 bases between them. The CDR3 is 12 amino acids.

The chain uses TRBV28 and TRBJ2-1, with a tentative D call TRBD2 (6 bases). Trimming removed 5 bases from V and 0 bases from J, with 17 bases in between. There are 17 residues in the CDR3. In germline, CDR1 is MDHEN, CDR2 SYDVKM. CDR3 DNA sequence: TGTGCCAGCAGTGCCCTACCGGGACTGGGCTCCTACAATGAGCAGTTCTTC. Its protein product is CASSALPGLGSYNEQFF.

The chain recombines TRBV19 with TRBJ1-4; D remains ambiguous. This CDR3 has 15 residues. Trimming shortened V by 4 bases and J by 3 bases, and 12 bases separated the two germline ends. Germline assignment: CDR1 LNHDA and CDR2 SQIVND (reference sequence). This CDR3 is CASSTPKGSNEKLFF. In nucleotides, the CDR3 is TGTGCCAGTAGTACCCCCAAGGGATCTAATGAAAAACTGTTTTTT.

The chain links TRBV13 to TRBJ1-2, with unresolved D. Germline assignment: CDR1 PRHDT and CDR2 FYEKMQ (reference sequence). The germline V and J ends were trimmed by 2 bases and 4 bases, with 20 bases remaining between them. This CDR3 region has 17 residues. In nucleotides, the CDR3 is TGTGCCAGCAGCTTAAGAATCGCCGGACGCCTCCCCTATGGCTACACCTTC. The encoded protein is CASSLRIAGRLPYGYTF.

This chain uses TRBV28 with TRBJ2-2; TRBD1 matches 10 bases. The junction had 11 bases not matched to a gene; V was cut back by 3 bases and J by 7 bases. Germline CDR1 MDHEN, CDR2 SYDVKM. This CDR3 comprises 17 residues. CDR3 sequence: CASSFQGQGFRDGELFF. As DNA, the CDR3 is TGTGCCAGCAGTTTCCAGGGACAGGGGTTTCGGGACGGGGAGCTGTTTTTT.

V is TRBV18 and J is TRBJ2-5, with D uncertain. The CDR3 is 11 residues long. Trimming pared 5 bases from V and 1 base from J, leaving 2 bases between. Germline-derived CDR1 and CDR2 are KGHSH and LQKENI. DNA for the CDR3: TGTGCCAGCTCAGCCCAAGAGACCCAGTACTTC. Amino acid sequence: CASSAQETQYF. The whole variable domain, filled in from reference TRBV18 and TRBJ2-5, reads NAGVMQNPRHLVRRRGQEARLRCSPMKGHSHVYWYRQLPEEGLKFMVYLQKENIIDESGMPKERFSAEFPKEGPSILRIQQVVRGDSAAYFCASSAQETQYFGPGTRLLVL.

To note about this clone: At one boundary the junction diverges from the germline segment, which might be a read error. This chain joins TRBV7-7 and TRBJ2-1, with 9 bases matching TRBD1. The CDR3 is 15 residues long. Germline CDR1 SSHAT, CDR2 FNYEAQ (reference sequence). CDR3 residues: CASSPGQGLYNEQFF. The CDR3 bases are TGTGCTAGCAGCCCGGGACAGGGTCTCTACAATGAGCAGTTCTTC.

This chain links TRBV5-1 with TRBJ2-4; D is unclear. The CDR3 contains 15 residues. Trimming left V 0 bases short and J 1 base short, with 8 bases between. Germline lookup yields CDR1 SGHRS and CDR2 YFSETQ. The CDR3 reads CASSLGPGAKNIQYF. The CDR3 DNA reads TGCGCCAGCAGCTTGGGTCCCGGGGCCAAAAACATTCAGTACTTC. Full variable domain (missing parts from reference TRBV5-1 and TRBJ2-4): KAGVTQTPRYLIKTRGQQVTLSCSPISGHRSVSWYQQTPGQGLQFLFEYFSETQRNKGNFPGRFSGRQFSNSRSEMNVSTLELGDSALYLCASSLGPGAKNIQYFGAGTRLSVL.

This chain joins TRBV19 and TRBJ2-5, with D tentatively TRBD1 (6 bases). V was shortened by 10 bases and J by 9 bases, with 21 bases between the two germline ends. Germline V lookup: CDR1 LNHDA, CDR2 SQIVND (reference sequence). The CDR3 spans 13 residues. The DNA of the CDR3 is TGTGCCACGGGTTCAGGAAGGGGGTTTGCCCAGTACTTC. It encodes CATGSGRGFAQYF.